The 14 T cell receptor beta chains listed next were all sequenced from one sample in a study of Graves' ophthalmopathy and Graves' hyperthyroidism. Investigators amplified TCR beta CDR3 regions from RNA transcripts. Amplification began with first-round RT-PCR using HTBI primers, then second-round multiplex PCR was performed. One entry per CDR3 protein results from TCRdb running MiXCR on the multiplex PCR reads. The table records about 210,000 distinct CDR3 sequences, approximately 29% of them present only once. Sequenced sample: peripheral blood. Source of these receptors: a middle-aged man with Graves' ophthalmopathy.

At least ten counts were recorded for this clonotype. The rearrangement joins TRBV4-3 to TRBJ2-5; D not resolved. Germline CDR1 LGHNA, CDR2 YSLEER. The CDR3 has 13 amino acids. The V end lost 1 base, the J end lost 5 bases, and 8 bases lay between the germline ends. The CDR3 here is CASSQGPGETQYF. The CDR3 DNA follows: TGCGCCAGCAGCCAAGGACCGGGTGAGACCCAGTACTTC.

The chain has TRBV6-2 or TRBV6-3 and TRBJ2-7; 9 bases align to TRBD2. The ends lost 6 bases at V and 2 bases at J; junction bases unmatched: 5. CDR1 MNHEY and CDR2 SVGEGT come from the germline V gene. This CDR3 is built from 14 residues. CDR3 amino acids: CASRDSGSAYEQYF. CDR3 DNA: TGTGCCAGCAGGGATAGCGGGAGTGCCTACGAGCAGTACTTC.

This clonotype appeared many times. The chain combines TRBV7-9 with TRBJ1-2; the D gene is possibly TRBD1 (6 bases). The germline V and J ends were trimmed by 5 bases and 6 bases, with 13 bases remaining between them. Germline lookup yields CDR1 SEHNR and CDR2 FQNEAQ (reference sequence). This CDR3 contains 13 residues. CDR3 in amino acids: CASSVQGGDGYTF. The CDR3 DNA reads TGTGCCAGCAGCGTACAGGGAGGGGATGGCTACACCTTC.

This clonotype was observed many times. The V call is TRBV20-1, the J call TRBJ2-5; no definite D call. There are 12 residues in the CDR3. V dropped 3 bases and J dropped 4 bases, with 9 bases sitting between them. CDR1 DFQATT and CDR2 SNEGSKA come from the germline V gene (reference sequence). The CDR3 DNA reads TGCAGTGCTAGGGTGGTAGGAGAGACCCAGTACTTC. This translates into CSARVVGETQYF.

This chain links TRBV12-3 or TRBV12-4 with TRBJ1-3; the D is unclear. The CDR3 consists of 13 residues. Trimming removed 6 bases at V and 4 bases at J, with 10 bases between. The CDR3 coding sequence is TGTGCCAGCAGCCCGGACGGAGGAAACACCATATATTTT. Protein product: CASSPDGGNTIYF.

This clonotype was picked up a small number of times. The chain employs TRBV6-1 and TRBJ1-1; D remains ambiguous. CDR1 is MNHNS, CDR2 SASEGT, per germline. The CDR3 loop spans 13 amino acids. Trimming removed 0 bases from V and 5 bases from J, with 7 bases in between. CDR3 bases: TGTGCCAGCAGTGAAGCGCTTCGGACTGAAGCTTTCTTT. It specifies CASSEALRTEAFF.

The sample holds many counts of this clonotype. The chain is built from TRBV15 and TRBJ2-3; D call uncertain. V was clipped by 5 bases and J by 0 bases, with 3 bases between them. This CDR3 is built from 12 residues. Germline V lookup: CDR1 LNHNV, CDR2 YYDKDF (reference sequence). In nucleotides, the CDR3 is TGTGCCACCAGCGGCAGCACAGATACGCAGTATTTT. Translating it yields CATSGSTDTQYF.

This clonotype came up many times. DNA for the CDR3: TGCAGTGCTAGAGATCGACTAGTTCAAGAGACCCAGTACTTC. This codes for CSARDRLVQETQYF. The V call is TRBV20-1, the J call TRBJ2-5; TRBD2 is a possible D gene (6 bases). The germline gives CDR1 DFQATT, CDR2 SNEGSKA (reference sequence). The V end was cut by 0 bases, the J end by 2 bases, with 10 bases between. The CDR3 runs 14 residues.

This clonotype was seen many times. This chain links TRBV7-2 with TRBJ2-5; D remains unclear. CDR1 and CDR2 (germline): SGHTA, FQGNSA. The CDR3 spans 14 residues. V was shortened by 0 bases and J by 5 bases, with 10 bases between the two germline ends. The CDR3 DNA follows: TGTGCCAGCAGCTTAGCGTCTCGGTGGGAGACCCAGTACTTC. Amino acids: CASSLASRWETQYF.

J is TRBJ1-1 and V is TRBV7-2; 8 bases match TRBD1. Germline CDR1 reads SGHTA; CDR2 reads FQGNSA. The CDR3 runs 14 residues. V lost 1 base and J lost 4; bases outside the gene matches: 2. CDR3 loop: CASSLEDRATEAFF. The DNA of the CDR3 is TGTGCCAGCAGCTTAGAGGACAGGGCCACTGAAGCTTTCTTT.

The chain joins TRBV11-2 to TRBJ2-2; D is perhaps TRBD1 (6 bases). The CDR3 has 16 residues. Deletions cut 5 bases from V and 5 bases from J, with 18 bases between. Germline loops: CDR1 SGHAT, CDR2 FQNNGV. CDR3 in amino acids: CASSPRTALLTGELFF. The CDR3 nucleotides are TGTGCCAGCAGCCCCCGGACAGCCCTTCTGACCGGGGAGCTGTTTTTT.

The chain carries TRBV28 and TRBJ2-2, with D hard to call. V dropped 2 bases and J dropped 0 bases, with 7 bases sitting between them. Germline CDR1 is MDHEN and CDR2 is SYDVKM. The CDR3 sequence is 15 residues long. CDR3 sequence: CASSLIPTNTGELFF. Written as DNA, the CDR3 is TGTGCCAGCAGTTTAATCCCAACGAACACCGGGGAGCTGTTTTTT.

This clonotype was picked up many times. J is TRBJ2-7 and V is TRBV6-8; D is perhaps TRBD1 (6 bases). The V and J ends lost 7 bases and 3 bases respectively, with 19 bases between them. CDR3 length: 15 residues. The V gene's germline CDR1 is MNHGY and CDR2 SAAAGT. In nucleotides, the CDR3 is TGTGCCAGCAAGCGTCCGTCAGGGGATGGCTACGAGCAGTACTTC. It translates to CASKRPSGDGYEQYF.

This clonotype was counted at least ten times. The rearrangement links TRBV7-3 to TRBJ2-5; perhaps D is TRBD1 or TRBD2 (7 bases each). Trimming pared 4 bases from V and 1 base from J, leaving 19 bases between. CDR3 length: 17 residues. Germline lookup yields CDR1 SGHTA and CDR2 FQGTGA. The CDR3 here is CASSSRGGAVRQETQYF. The DNA of the CDR3 is TGTGCCAGCAGCTCCAGGGGGGGGGCCGTTCGCCAAGAGACCCAGTACTTC. The full variable domain, its missing parts supplied by reference TRBV7-3 and TRBJ2-5, is GAGVSQTPSNKVTEKGKYVELRCDPISGHTALYWYRQSLGQGPEFLIYFQGTGAADDSGLPNDRFFAVRPEGSVSTLKIQRTERGDSAVYLCASSSRGGAVRQETQYFGPGTRLLVL.